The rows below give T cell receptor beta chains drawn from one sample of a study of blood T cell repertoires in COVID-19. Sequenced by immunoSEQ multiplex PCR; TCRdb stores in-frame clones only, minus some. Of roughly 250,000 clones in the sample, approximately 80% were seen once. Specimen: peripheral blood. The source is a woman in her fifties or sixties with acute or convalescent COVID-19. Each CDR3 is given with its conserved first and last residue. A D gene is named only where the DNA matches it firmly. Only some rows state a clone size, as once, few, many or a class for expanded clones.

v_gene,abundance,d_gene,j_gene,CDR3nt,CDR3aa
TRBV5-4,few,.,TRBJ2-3,TGTGCCAGCAGTTCCCCTTTCCAGCGGGGCACAGATACGCAGTATTTT,CASSSPFQRGTDTQYF
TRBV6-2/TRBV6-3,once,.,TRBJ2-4,TGTGCCAGCAGTTACTCTCAGCTCAAAGGCCTAGGCATTCAGTACTTC,CASSYSQLKGLGIQYF
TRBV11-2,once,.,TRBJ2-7,TGTGCCAGCAGCTTACGTGAGGAGGGGTTCTTCTACGAGCAGTACTTC,CASSLREEGFFYEQYF
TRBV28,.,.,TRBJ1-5,TGTGCCAGCAGTTTTAGGGGAATTTATAGCAATCAGCCCCAGCATTTT,CASSFRGIYSNQPQHF
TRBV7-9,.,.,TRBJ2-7,TGTGCCAGCAGCTTAACGGGCTACGAGCAGTACTTC,CASSLTGYEQYF
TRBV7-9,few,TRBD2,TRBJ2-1,TGTGCCAGCAGCCCGGGGACTAGTATCAATGAGCAGTTCTTC,CASSPGTSINEQFF
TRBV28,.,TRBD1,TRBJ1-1,TGTGCCAGCAGTCTGACGGGACAGGCGAACACTGAAGCTTTCTTT,CASSLTGQANTEAFF
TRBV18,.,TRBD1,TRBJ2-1,TGTGCCAGCTCACCTGCTACCAAGGGACAGATTATCTACAATGAGCAGTTCTTC,CASSPATKGQIIYNEQFF
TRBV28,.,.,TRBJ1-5,TGTGCCAGCAGTCTGCCAGGTTCCCGTTCGTATCAGCCCCAGCATTTT,CASSLPGSRSYQPQHF
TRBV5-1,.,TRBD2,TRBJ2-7,TGCGCCAGCAGCCCACAGACTAGCGGGAGCTACGAGCAGTACTTC,CASSPQTSGSYEQYF
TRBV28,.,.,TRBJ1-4,TGTGCCAGCAGTGCCCCAGGGCATAATGAAAAACTGTTTTTT,CASSAPGHNEKLFF